This TCR beta chain was captured in a study of T cells in Graves' hyperthyroidism and ophthalmopathy. Study findings and constraints: Most thyroid clonotypes that were expanded above 0.001 also turned up in blood. A median about 6.5 months before onset, the model predicted ophthalmopathy.

For Graves' hyperthyroidism to be stable, ophthalmopathy could not progress within 18 months. Hyperthyroidism in the patients, aged 18 to 65, was newly diagnosed and under 2 months in duration. Of note for this clonotype: Its antigen is unidentified.

The junction had 8 bases not matched to a gene; V was cut back by 5 bases and J by 7 bases. The CDR3 loop spans 15 amino acids. The germline gives CDR1 WNHNN, CDR2 SYGVQD (reference sequence). Authors of the study amplified TCR beta CDR3 regions from RNA transcripts. TCR CDR3 regions were first amplified by RT-PCR with HTBI primers. From the multiplex PCR reads, TCRdb called clonotypes with MiXCR, one entry per CDR3 protein. The sample lists over 700,000 distinct CDR3 sequences, roughly 32% occurring once. This clonotype originated in a woman aged 35 to 49 with Graves' hyperthyroidism. The sample consisted of blood. V gene TRBV10-1 combines with J gene TRBJ2-7, with 13 bases lining up with TRBD2. The CDR3 sequence is CASSTGLAGENEQYF. The CDR3 nucleotides are TGCGCCAGCAGTACCGGACTAGCGGGAGAAAATGAGCAGTACTTC.